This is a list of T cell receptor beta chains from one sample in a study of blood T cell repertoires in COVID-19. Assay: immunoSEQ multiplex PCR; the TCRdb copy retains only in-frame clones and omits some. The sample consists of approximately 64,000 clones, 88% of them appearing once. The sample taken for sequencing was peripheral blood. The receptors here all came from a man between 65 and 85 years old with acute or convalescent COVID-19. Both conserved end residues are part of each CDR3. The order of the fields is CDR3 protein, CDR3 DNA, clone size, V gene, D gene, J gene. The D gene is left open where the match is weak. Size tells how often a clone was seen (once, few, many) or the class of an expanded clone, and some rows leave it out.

CASSLATGTGGNQPQHF TGTGCCAGCAGCTTAGCAACCGGGACAGGGGGCAATCAGCCCCAGCATTTT few TRBV7-2 TRBD1 TRBJ1-5
CASSLEGLAGVGNEQFF TGTGCCAGCAGCTTAGAGGGGCTAGCGGGGGTGGGCAATGAGCAGTTCTTC NA TRBV7-2 TRBD2 TRBJ2-1
CASSVQGGFRVETQYF TGTGCCAGCAGCGTGCAGGGTGGATTTCGGGTGGAGACCCAGTACTTC NA TRBV9 NA TRBJ2-5
CASSPRTVPSSGNTIYF TGTGCCAGCAGCCCAAGGACTGTACCGAGCTCTGGAAACACCATATATTTT NA TRBV13 NA TRBJ1-3
CASSVGQGYQPQHF TGTGCCAGCAGCGTGGGACAGGGGTATCAGCCCCAGCATTTT NA TRBV9 TRBD1 TRBJ1-5
CASSLVDPNEQFF TGTGCCAGCAGCTTGGTAGATCCCAATGAGCAGTTCTTC NA TRBV5-4 NA TRBJ2-1
CASSPGFEQYF TGCGCCAGCAGTCCGGGGTTCGAGCAGTACTTC NA TRBV10-2 NA TRBJ2-7
CASSLVTLESAANVLTF TGCGCCAGCAGCTTGGTTACCCTTGAGTCTGCGGCCAACGTCCTGACTTTC NA TRBV5-1 NA TRBJ2-6
CASSEVGGEHEQYF TGTGCCAGCAGTGAGGTGGGGGGAGAGCACGAGCAGTACTTC NA TRBV25-1 NA TRBJ2-7
CASSDHGSQGNEQFF TGTGCCAGCAGTGACCACGGGTCCCAGGGCAATGAGCAGTTCTTC NA TRBV25-1 NA TRBJ2-1
CASSLTVWSNQPQHF TGTGCCAGCAGTTTAACAGTGTGGAGCAATCAGCCCCAGCATTTT few TRBV27 NA TRBJ1-5
CASSPGTGEQYF TGTGCCAGCTCACCAGGGACAGGCGAGCAGTACTTC NA TRBV18 TRBD1 TRBJ2-7
CASSPINTEAFF TGTGCCAGCAGCCCTATAAACACTGAAGCTTTCTTT NA TRBV7-8 NA TRBJ1-1
CASSEAGRDAEAFF TGTGCCAGCAGTGAAGCGGGGAGGGATGCTGAAGCTTTCTTT NA TRBV2 NA TRBJ1-1
CASSPLTEAFF TGTGCCAGCAGCCCCCTGACTGAAGCTTTCTTT few TRBV12-3/TRBV12-4 NA TRBJ1-1
CASSSLWTGGVYEQYF TGTGCCAGCAGCTCACTTTGGACAGGGGGAGTCTACGAGCAGTACTTC once TRBV11-1 TRBD1 TRBJ2-7
CASSFQDLSGTEAFF TGTGCCAGCAGCTTCCAGGACTTGTCGGGCACTGAAGCTTTCTTT NA TRBV7-9 NA TRBJ1-1
CASSQPHSNTEAFF TGCGCCAGCAGCCAACCCCACTCGAACACTGAAGCTTTCTTT NA TRBV4-1 NA TRBJ1-1
CASSLYGQGTTNEKLFF TGTGCCAGCAGTTTATATGGACAGGGAACAACTAATGAAAAACTGTTTTTT NA TRBV27 TRBD1 TRBJ1-4
CAWRSMGQGSSYGYTF TGTGCCTGGAGGTCTATGGGACAGGGCTCCAGCTATGGCTACACCTTC NA TRBV30 TRBD1 TRBJ1-2
CAYISATGGITEAFF TGTGCCTATATCTCGGCGACAGGGGGCATCACTGAAGCTTTCTTT once TRBV30 TRBD1 TRBJ1-1
CASSRASSGGRSDTQYF TGTGCCAGCAGTCGAGCGTCTAGCGGGGGGCGGTCAGATACGCAGTATTTT NA TRBV28 TRBD2 TRBJ2-3
CASSYGQGDGYTF TGTGCCAGCAGTTACGGACAGGGGGACGGCTACACCTTC NA TRBV6-5 TRBD1 TRBJ1-2
CASMRGSWDNQPQHF TGTGCCAGCATGAGAGGGAGTTGGGACAATCAGCCCCAGCATTTT NA TRBV2 NA TRBJ1-5
CASSSLGGGGETQYF TGTGCCAGCAGTTCCCTCGGGGGAGGTGGGGAGACCCAGTACTTC NA TRBV7-7 NA TRBJ2-5
CASSPGGGRTYEQYF TGTGCCAGCAGCCCAGGGGGAGGCCGTACCTACGAGCAGTACTTC NA TRBV7-6 NA TRBJ2-7
CASSYSLAGQGITETQYF TGTGCCAGCAGTTACTCCCTGGCGGGACAGGGTATTACTGAGACCCAGTACTTC NA TRBV6-2/TRBV6-3 TRBD1 TRBJ2-5
CAYSWTGVMGNQPQHF TGTGCCTACTCGTGGACAGGGGTAATGGGCAATCAGCCCCAGCATTTT NA TRBV30 TRBD1 TRBJ1-5
CASSPKTSGGGKTQYF TGTGCCAGCAGCCCGAAGACTAGCGGGGGTGGGAAGACCCAGTACTTC NA TRBV9 TRBD2 TRBJ2-5
CSASISGTSGGETDTQYF TGCAGTGCTAGTATTTCCGGGACTAGCGGGGGGGAGACAGATACGCAGTATTTT NA TRBV20-1 TRBD2 TRBJ2-3
CASLGLRSPLHF TGTGCCAGCCTCGGGTTGAGATCACCCCTCCACTTT NA TRBV2 NA TRBJ1-6
CASVSASRGTEAFF TGTGCCAGCGTATCCGCCTCCCGGGGGACTGAAGCTTTCTTT NA TRBV6-5 NA TRBJ1-1
CAWSVLTEAFF TGTGCCTGGAGTGTACTCACTGAAGCTTTCTTT NA TRBV30 NA TRBJ1-1
CASSPSLVIGISGELFF TGTGCCAGCTCACCATCACTAGTAATAGGGATCTCCGGGGAGCTGTTTTTT once TRBV18 NA TRBJ2-2
CASSPPGLAGGRGNNEQFF TGTGCCAGCTCACCACCGGGACTAGCGGGGGGCCGGGGAAACAATGAGCAGTTCTTC NA TRBV18 TRBD2 TRBJ2-1
CASSSSTGGYEQYF TGTGCCAGCAGCTCCTCGACAGGGGGCTACGAGCAGTACTTC NA TRBV7-2 TRBD1 TRBJ2-7
CASSPGTGGHEQYF TGTGCCAGCTCGCCCGGGACAGGGGGCCACGAGCAGTACTTC NA TRBV18 TRBD1 TRBJ2-7
CASRSDMNTEAFF TGTGCCAGCAGGTCCGACATGAACACTGAAGCTTTCTTT NA TRBV6-5 NA TRBJ1-1
CASSLVVGASYEQYF TGTGCCAGCAGCTTAGTAGTGGGGGCGTCCTACGAGCAGTACTTC NA TRBV7-9 NA TRBJ2-7
CASSLGQVEYGYTF TGCGCCAGCAGCTTGGGACAGGTGGAATATGGCTACACCTTC few TRBV5-1 NA TRBJ1-2
CASSLGPSADTQYF TGTGCCAGCAGCTTAGGTCCCAGCGCAGATACGCAGTATTTT NA TRBV7-2 NA TRBJ2-3
CASSPDRVMNTEAFF TGTGCCAGCTCACCAGACAGGGTCATGAACACTGAAGCTTTCTTT NA TRBV18 TRBD1 TRBJ1-1